This T cell receptor (beta chain) was recovered during a study of blood T cell repertoires in COVID-19. Study details: Samples of COVID-19 (acute and convalescent) were obtained from the United States, Italy and Spain.

Original processing methods: Researchers report that nucleated cell counts were estimated from reference gene primer amplification. The repertoire was sequenced with immunoSEQ multiplex PCR; TCRdb's copy has only in-frame clones and lacks some. The V and J calls and the clone size are those of that table, but D and trimming were determined from the DNA. The sample lists about 120,000 clones; 83% were seen once. This TCR was recovered from a man aged 80 or over with active or convalescent COVID-19. The sample taken for sequencing was peripheral blood.

CDR3 in amino acids: CASSLAVARAETEAFF. The CDR3 DNA reads as TGTGCCAGCAGCTTAGCTGTCGCTCGAGCGGAAACTGAAGCTTTCTTT. The chain uses TRBV7-3 and TRBJ1-1; the D is unclear. CDR1 and CDR2 (germline): SGHTA, FQGTGA. Trimming took off 2 bases at V and 5 bases at J, with 18 bases between the two ends. This CDR3 region has 16 residues. Variable domain in full (rest from reference TRBV7-3 and TRBJ1-1): GAGVSQTPSNKVTEKGKYVELRCDPISGHTALYWYRQSLGQGPEFLIYFQGTGAADDSGLPNDRFFAVRPEGSVSTLKIQRTERGDSAVYLCASSLAVARAETEAFFGQGTRLTVV.